Detailed here is one T cell receptor (beta chain). The sample belongs to a study of blood T cell repertoires in COVID-19. Study overall: Acute and convalescent COVID-19 samples came from the United States, Italy and Spain. In each case, the material was cDNA or gDNA derived from T cells, B-cell-depleted T cells, or PBMCs.

Those enrolled in Seattle joined during active infection and were followed longitudinally afterward. Germline CDR1 SQVTM, CDR2 ANQGSEA. This CDR3 contains 15 residues. V lost 4 bases to trimming and J lost 9 bases; unmatched junction nucleotides: 9. Under the authors' procedure: How many nucleated cells were present was estimated from reference gene primer amplification. Assay used: immunoSEQ multiplex PCR; TCRdb lists only in-frame clones, some missing. V and J calls and clone size follow that table, whereas D and trimming were derived from the DNA. The sample shows fewer than 450,000 clones, around 87% of them seen only once.

This receptor was taken from a woman in her 50s with COVID-19, enrolled during active disease. V usage is TRBV29-1 and J usage is TRBJ2-1; 13 nucleotides line up with TRBD2. Sequencing input: peripheral blood. The CDR3 spells CSVGRTSGSYGEQFF. The CDR3 nucleotides are TGCAGCGTTGGGAGGACTAGCGGGAGTTACGGTGAGCAGTTCTTC.